This TCR beta chain emerged from a study of beta chain features in type 1 diabetes (dated by TCRdb to 2017 to 2018). With regard to the full study: No differences in mean age, gender distribution, total cell number or subset yield were found between patients and healthy donors. A total of roughly 100 million sorted cells were examined across all samples, and the number of cells per subset was strongly correlated with RNA yield. The study compared the TCRB repertoires of sorted circulating CD4+ T cell subsets in recently diagnosed type 1 diabetes patients with those in matched healthy donors. Whereas all 30 or so donors provided naive and central memory subsets, regulatory and stem cell-like memory subsets were isolated from just 8 patients and roughly 8 healthy donors.

Overall study results and their limits: Naive, central memory and regulatory TCRB repertoires appeared to be more alike among patients than among healthy donors. At VDJ recombination sites, type 1 diabetes patients had fewer insertions and more deleted nucleotides, which implies abnormalities in thymic rearrangement. Type 1 diabetes patients showed a moderate but significant shortening of TCRB CDR3 length in all four CD4+ subsets. Sequencing cDNA rather than genomic DNA could over-represent highly expressing activated cells, although activation and CD3 levels did not differ between groups. PCR may preferentially amplify shorter templates, but because patient and control samples were amplified and corrected together, any resulting skew would affect both groups equally. Only small numbers of individuals were included in the HLA sub-analyses, which left unresolved whether HLA type had any influence on TCRB rearrangement.

Each donor gave one peripheral blood draw, about 100 mL on average, collected into heparinised tubes. Naive, central memory, regulatory and stem cell-like memory CD4+ T cells were sorted on a BD FACSAria II using a panel including CD45RO, CCR7, CD25, CD127, CD95 and CD27. Purity was above 95% for every sorted population. PBMCs were isolated right away by Lymphoprep density gradient centrifugation and were stained directly, without culture. Samples were stained and sorted in pairs, with one healthy donor and one patient per experiment, so that batch effects were minimized. This clone was found a few times. The antigen this receptor binds is unknown. Base quality data are lacking; no much larger clone is found one base away. According to the germline V gene, CDR1 reads SNHLY and CDR2 reads FYNNEI. V is shortened by 3 bases, J by 5 bases, and the region joining them spans 8 bases. Taken from cysteine to phenylalanine, the CDR3 has 12 residues. Only CDR3 DNA is held: 36 bases, read in frame from base 1.

The entire isolated RNA was reverse transcribed using the High Capacity cDNA Reverse Transcription Kit, and thus expressed TCRB transcripts were sequenced. Deep immunoSEQ sequencing was performed on naive, central memory and regulatory T cell samples, with an average of about 3.57 million total reads per sample. Sorted cells were lysed in RLT buffer, and RNA was extracted using DNase-treated RNeasy Micro or Mini kits according to cell number. To prevent cross-contamination, each cell subset was processed individually, whereas patient and healthy donor samples were processed jointly. Using the immunoSEQ multiplex PCR, TCRB sequences were amplified from cDNA into 87-bp fragments spanning the CDR3 region. Amplicons were sequenced on the Illumina HiSeq platform. In the original analysis: Synthetic template baselines were used to correct PCR bias computationally, reads within Hamming distance 2 were collapsed together, and singletons that could not be merged were discarded. Reads were aligned against IMGT to assign V, D and J genes, CDR3 length and insertions or deletions at six rearrangement sites. Within each subset, clonotype counts were normalized to the number of sorted cells before true diversity and Gini coefficients were calculated with the tcR R package. The overlap coefficient, calculated on TCRB nucleotide sequences, was used to quantify repertoire sharing. TCRdb re-hosts the immuneACCESS table, in-frame sequences only. Its copies lack some clones; in the studies checked, an unresolved V gene accounts for under half of them, and the cause for the rest is not known. From that table come the V and J calls and clone size; the DNA was used to work out D and trimming. In all, the sample holds 240,000 or so clones, and 25% to 35% of those were seen once. Together, the top ten hold around 4% of the sample.

The material sequenced was central memory CD4+ T cells from blood. The chain is assembled from TRBV2 and TRBJ2-7, with the identity of the D gene unclear. This clonotype originated in a man aged 25-45 years in good health. The DNA sequence is given as TGTGCCAGCAGTGATTGGAATGACGAGCAGTACTTC. It specifies CASSDWNDEQYF.